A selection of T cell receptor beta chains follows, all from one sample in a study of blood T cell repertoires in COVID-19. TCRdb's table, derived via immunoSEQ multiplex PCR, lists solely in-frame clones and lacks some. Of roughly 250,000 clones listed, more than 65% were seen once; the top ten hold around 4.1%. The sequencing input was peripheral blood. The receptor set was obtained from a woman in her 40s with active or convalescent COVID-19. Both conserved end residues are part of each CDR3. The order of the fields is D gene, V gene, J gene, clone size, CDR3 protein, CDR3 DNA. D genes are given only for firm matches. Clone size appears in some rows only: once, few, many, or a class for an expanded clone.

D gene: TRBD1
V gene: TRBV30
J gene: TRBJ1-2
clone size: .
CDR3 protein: CAWGTAYGYTF
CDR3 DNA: TGTGCCTGGGGGACAGCGTATGGCTACACCTTC

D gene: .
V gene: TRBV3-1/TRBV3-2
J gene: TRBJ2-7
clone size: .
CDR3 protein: CASSPGTEQYF
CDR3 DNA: TGTGCCAGCAGCCCCGGGACAGAGCAGTACTTC

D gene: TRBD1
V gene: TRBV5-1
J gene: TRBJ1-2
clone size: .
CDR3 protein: CASREPGQGAYGYTF
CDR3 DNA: TGCGCCAGCCGGGAGCCGGGACAGGGTGCTTATGGCTACACCTTC

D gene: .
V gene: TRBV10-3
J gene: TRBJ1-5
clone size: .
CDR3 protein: CAISDSGQFNQPQHF
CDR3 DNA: TGTGCCATCAGTGATTCCGGACAGTTCAATCAGCCCCAGCATTTT

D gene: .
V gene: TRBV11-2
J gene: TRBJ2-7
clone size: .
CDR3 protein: CASSSRQVREQYF
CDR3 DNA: TGTGCCAGCAGCTCGAGGCAAGTGCGGGAGCAGTACTTC

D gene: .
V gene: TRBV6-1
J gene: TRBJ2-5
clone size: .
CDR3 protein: CASSEVGTQETQYF
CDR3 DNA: TGTGCCAGCAGTGAAGTGGGCACGCAAGAGACCCAGTACTTC

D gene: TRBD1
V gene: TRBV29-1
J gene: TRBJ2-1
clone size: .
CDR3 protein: CSVEGTGGAEQFF
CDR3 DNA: TGCAGCGTTGAAGGGACAGGGGGCGCCGAGCAGTTCTTC

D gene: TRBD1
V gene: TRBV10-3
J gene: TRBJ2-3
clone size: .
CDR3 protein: CAISEVRTGKADTQYF
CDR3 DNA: TGTGCCATCAGTGAAGTAAGGACAGGGAAGGCAGATACGCAGTATTTT

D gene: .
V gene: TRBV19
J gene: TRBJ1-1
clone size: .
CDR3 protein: CASSISPGMDTEAFF
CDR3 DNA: TGTGCCAGTAGTATCTCTCCAGGGATGGACACTGAAGCTTTCTTT

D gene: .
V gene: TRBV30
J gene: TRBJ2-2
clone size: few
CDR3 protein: CAWNQGSSNTGELFF
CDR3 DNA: TGTGCCTGGAATCAGGGGAGTTCGAACACCGGGGAGCTGTTTTTT

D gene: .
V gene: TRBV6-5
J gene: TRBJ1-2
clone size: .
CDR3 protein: CASSYSGTPYGYTF
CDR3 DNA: TGTGCCAGCAGTTACTCCGGGACACCATATGGCTACACCTTC

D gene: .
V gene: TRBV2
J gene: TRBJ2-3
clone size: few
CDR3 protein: CASSFVTGYTDTQYF
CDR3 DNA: TGTGCCAGCAGTTTTGTGACGGGGTACACAGATACGCAGTATTTT

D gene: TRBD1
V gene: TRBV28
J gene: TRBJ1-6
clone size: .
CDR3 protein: CATWGTGAYNSPLHF
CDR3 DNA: TGTGCCACCTGGGGGACAGGGGCCTATAATTCACCCCTCCACTTT

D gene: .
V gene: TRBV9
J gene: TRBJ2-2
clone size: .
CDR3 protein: CASSPGTANTGELFF
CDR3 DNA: TGTGCCAGCAGCCCTGGTACAGCGAACACCGGGGAGCTGTTTTTT

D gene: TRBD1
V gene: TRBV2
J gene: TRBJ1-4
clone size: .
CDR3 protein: CASRGTGGPGTNEKLFF
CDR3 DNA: TGTGCCAGCAGGGGGACAGGCGGCCCGGGGACTAATGAAAAACTGTTTTTT

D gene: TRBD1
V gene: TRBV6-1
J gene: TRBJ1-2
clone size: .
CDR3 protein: CASSDLGQGRGYTF
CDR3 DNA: TGTGCCAGCAGTGACCTGGGACAGGGCCGGGGCTACACCTTC

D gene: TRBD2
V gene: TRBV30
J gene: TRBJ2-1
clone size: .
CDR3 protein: CAWSVSGGSYNEQFF
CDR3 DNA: TGTGCCTGGAGTGTATCGGGGGGGTCCTACAATGAGCAGTTCTTC

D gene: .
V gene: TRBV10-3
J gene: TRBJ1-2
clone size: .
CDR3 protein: CAISSTGPGYGYTF
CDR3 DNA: TGTGCCATCAGTTCCACAGGGCCGGGGTATGGCTACACCTTC

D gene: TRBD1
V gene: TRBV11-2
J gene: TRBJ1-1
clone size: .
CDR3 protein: CASSSLSGQGLPAFF
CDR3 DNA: TGTGCCAGCAGCTCCCTGTCCGGACAGGGTCTGCCAGCTTTCTTT

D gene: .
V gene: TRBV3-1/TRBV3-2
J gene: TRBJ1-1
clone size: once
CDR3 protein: CASSQAGIGTEAFF
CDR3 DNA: TGTGCCAGCAGCCAAGCAGGGATCGGCACTGAAGCTTTCTTT

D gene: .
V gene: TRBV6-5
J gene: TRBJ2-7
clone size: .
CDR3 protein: CASSLLTGSYEQYF
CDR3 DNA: TGTGCCAGCAGTCTCTTGACCGGGTCCTACGAGCAGTACTTC

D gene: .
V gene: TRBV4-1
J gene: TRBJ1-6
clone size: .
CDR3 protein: CASSAREGNSPLHF
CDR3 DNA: TGCGCCAGCAGCGCGCGGGAGGGAAATTCACCCCTCCACTTT

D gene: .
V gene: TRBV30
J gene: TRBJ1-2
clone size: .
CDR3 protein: CAWSGLNYGYTF
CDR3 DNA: TGTGCCTGGAGTGGACTGAACTATGGCTACACCTTC

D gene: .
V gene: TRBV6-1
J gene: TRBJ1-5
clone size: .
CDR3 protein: CASSEGWARNQPQHF
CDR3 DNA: TGTGCCAGCAGTGAAGGCTGGGCTCGCAATCAGCCCCAGCATTTT

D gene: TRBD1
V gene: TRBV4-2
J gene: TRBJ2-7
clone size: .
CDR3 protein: CASSQDRGQGKYF
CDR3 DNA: TGTGCCAGCAGCCAAGATAGAGGACAGGGAAAGTACTTC

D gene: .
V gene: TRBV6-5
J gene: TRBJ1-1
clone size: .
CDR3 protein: CASSRDRSRTEAFF
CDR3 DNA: TGTGCCAGCAGCCGTGACAGGTCCCGCACTGAAGCTTTCTTT

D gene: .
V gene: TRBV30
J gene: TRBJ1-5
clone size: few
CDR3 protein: CAWSRGGTWVNQPQHF
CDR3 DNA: TGTGCCTGGAGTCGGGGGGGTACGTGGGTTAATCAGCCCCAGCATTTT

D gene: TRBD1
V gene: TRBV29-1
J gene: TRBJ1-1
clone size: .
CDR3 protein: CSVERSRGRAFF
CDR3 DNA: TGCAGCGTTGAAAGGTCCAGGGGGAGAGCTTTCTTT

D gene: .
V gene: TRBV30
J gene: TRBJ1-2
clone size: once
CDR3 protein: CASTIQGAGYTF
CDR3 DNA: TGTGCCTCCACGATCCAGGGTGCTGGCTACACCTTC

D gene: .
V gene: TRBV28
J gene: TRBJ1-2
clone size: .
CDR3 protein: CASSLGDVYGYTF
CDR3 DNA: TGTGCCAGCAGTTTAGGAGACGTTTATGGCTACACCTTC

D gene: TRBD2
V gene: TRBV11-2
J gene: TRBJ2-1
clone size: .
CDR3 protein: CASRPSGASSYNEQFF
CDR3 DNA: TGTGCCAGCAGACCAAGCGGGGCGAGCTCCTACAATGAGCAGTTCTTC

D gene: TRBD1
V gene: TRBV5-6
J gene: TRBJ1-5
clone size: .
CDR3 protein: CASSLARTGSNQPQHF
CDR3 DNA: TGTGCCAGCAGCTTGGCGAGGACAGGGAGCAATCAGCCCCAGCATTTT

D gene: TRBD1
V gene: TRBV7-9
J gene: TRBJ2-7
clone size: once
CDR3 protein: CASSLGQGLDEQYF
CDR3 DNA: TGTGCCAGCAGCTTAGGACAGGGTCTCGACGAGCAGTACTTC

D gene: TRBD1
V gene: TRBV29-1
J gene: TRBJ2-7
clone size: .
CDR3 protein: CSVGQNYEQYF
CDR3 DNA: TGCAGCGTGGGACAGAACTACGAGCAGTACTTC

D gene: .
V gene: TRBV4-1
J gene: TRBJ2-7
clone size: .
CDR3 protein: CASSQDRGSYEQYF
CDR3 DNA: TGCGCCAGCAGCCAAGATCGTGGCAGCTACGAGCAGTACTTC

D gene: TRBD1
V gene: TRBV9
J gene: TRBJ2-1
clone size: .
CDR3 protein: CASSARDRGLFF
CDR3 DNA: TGTGCCAGCAGCGCCCGGGACAGGGGGCTGTTCTTC

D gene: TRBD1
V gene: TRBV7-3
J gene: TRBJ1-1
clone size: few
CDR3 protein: CASDRATEAFF
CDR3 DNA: TGTGCCAGCGACAGGGCCACTGAAGCTTTCTTT

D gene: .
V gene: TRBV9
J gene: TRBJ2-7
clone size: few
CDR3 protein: CASSVETRFFYEQYF
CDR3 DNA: TGTGCCAGCAGCGTAGAGACTAGATTTTTTTACGAGCAGTACTTC

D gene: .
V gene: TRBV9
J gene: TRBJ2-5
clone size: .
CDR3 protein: CASSPDIYQETQYF
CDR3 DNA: TGTGCCAGCAGCCCTGACATCTACCAAGAGACCCAGTACTTC

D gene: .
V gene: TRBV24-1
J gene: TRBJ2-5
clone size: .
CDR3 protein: CATSVHSGETQYF
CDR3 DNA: TGTGCCACCAGCGTTCATAGCGGAGAGACCCAGTACTTC

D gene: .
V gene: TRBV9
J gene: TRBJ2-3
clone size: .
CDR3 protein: CASSVAGYNTDTQYF
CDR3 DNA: TGTGCCAGCAGCGTAGCAGGGTATAACACAGATACGCAGTATTTT

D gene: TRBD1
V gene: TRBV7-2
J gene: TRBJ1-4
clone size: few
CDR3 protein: CASSFDRGPNEKLFF
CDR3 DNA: TGTGCCAGCAGCTTCGACAGGGGACCTAATGAAAAACTGTTTTTT

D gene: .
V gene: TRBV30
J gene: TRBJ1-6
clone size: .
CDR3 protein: CAWRVWGLPGGNSPLHF
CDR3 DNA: TGTGCCTGGAGGGTTTGGGGCCTTCCCGGGGGTAATTCACCCCTCCACTTT

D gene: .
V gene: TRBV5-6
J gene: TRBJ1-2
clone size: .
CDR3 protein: CASSSTHGGFYGYTF
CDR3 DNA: TGTGCCAGCAGCTCCACCCACGGAGGGTTCTATGGCTACACCTTC

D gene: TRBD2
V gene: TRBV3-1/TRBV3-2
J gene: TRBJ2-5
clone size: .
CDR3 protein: CASSLTSSGAETQYF
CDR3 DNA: TGTGCCAGCAGCCTGACATCTAGCGGGGCAGAGACCCAGTACTTC

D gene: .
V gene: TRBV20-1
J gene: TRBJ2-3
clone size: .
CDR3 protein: CSASALGTDTQYF
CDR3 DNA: TGCAGTGCTAGTGCACTAGGAACAGATACGCAGTATTTT

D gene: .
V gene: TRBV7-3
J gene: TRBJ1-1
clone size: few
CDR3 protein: CASSLNGGRGTEAFF
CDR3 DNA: TGTGCCAGCAGCTTAAATGGAGGGAGGGGCACTGAAGCTTTCTTT

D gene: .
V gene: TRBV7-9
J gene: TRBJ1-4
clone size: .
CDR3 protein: CASSLGTANEKLFF
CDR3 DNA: TGTGCCAGCAGCTTAGGGACAGCTAATGAAAAACTGTTTTTT